Listed here are 32 T cell receptor beta chains from one sample, sequenced in a study of OX40 agonist ivuxolimab in advanced cancers. Some clones are missing from TCRdb's copy, which holds only in-frame ones; the method was immunoSEQ multiplex PCR. Among fewer than 65,000 clones listed, 80% were seen once. Sequencing used CD4+ or CD8+ T cells sorted from blood, obtained in a trial of the OX40 agonist ivuxolimab. The receptor set was obtained from an adult with an advanced solid tumor such as melanoma, head and neck, liver or kidney cancer.

A few counts support this clone. This chain uses TRBV19 with TRBJ1-1; maybe TRBD1 (6 bases). Germline CDR1 is LNHDA and CDR2 is SQIVND (reference sequence). The CDR3 runs to 14 residues. The ends were cut back, 5 bases at V and 4 bases at J, with 14 bases in the middle. CDR3: CASSQQGVGTEAFF. The CDR3 DNA is TGTGCCAGTAGTCAACAGGGTGTGGGCACTGAAGCTTTCTTT.

This rearrangement joins TRBV27 to TRBJ2-7, with 8 bases aligning to TRBD1. The CDR3 runs to 15 residues. Germline V lookup: CDR1 MNHEY, CDR2 SMNVEV (reference sequence). V shed 4 bases and J 5 bases; nucleotides not matched to a gene: 10. CDR3 nucleotides: TGTGCCAGCAGTTCTGACAGGGGCTGGGTCAACGAGCAGTACTTC. It translates to CASSSDRGWVNEQYF.

The rearrangement links TRBV6-6 to TRBJ2-1; D is undetermined. The CDR3 consists of 13 residues. V dropped 2 bases and J dropped 6 bases, with 8 bases sitting between them. Germline CDR1 is MNHNY and CDR2 is SVGAGI (reference sequence). The CDR3 sequence is CASSYAKGNEQFF. As DNA, the CDR3 is TGTGCCAGCAGTTACGCGAAGGGCAATGAGCAGTTCTTC.

The chain links TRBV6-6 to TRBJ1-1; D perhaps matches TRBD1 (5 bases). The ends were cut back, 4 bases at V and 11 bases at J, with 17 bases in the middle. CDR1 and CDR2 (germline): MNHNY, SVGAGI (reference sequence). The CDR3 spans 13 residues. CDR3 in amino acids: CASSSRDSLEAFF. CDR3 nucleotide sequence: TGTGCCAGCAGTTCTCGGGACTCCCTTGAGGCTTTCTTT.

CDR3 bases: TGTGCCAGCAGCGTAGTCCCACTAGCGGGGCACTACAATGAGCAGTTCTTC. It yields the protein CASSVVPLAGHYNEQFF. V gene TRBV9 combines with J gene TRBJ2-1, with 10 bases that match TRBD2. CDR1 is SGDLS, CDR2 YYNGEE, per germline. The CDR3 spans 17 residues. The junction had 6 bases not matched to a gene; V was cut back by 0 bases and J by 3 bases.

The rearrangement links TRBV5-1 to TRBJ2-7, with 8 bases identical to TRBD2. The trim removed 1 base at V and 4 bases at J, leaving 7 bases unmatched. The CDR3 extends over 15 amino acids. The germline CDR1 and CDR2 sequences are SGHRS and YFSETQ. The DNA for the CDR3 is TGCGCCAGCAGCTTGACCACCGGGACTAGTTACGAGCAGTACTTC. Translating gives CASSLTTGTSYEQYF. Full variable domain (rest looked up from reference TRBV5-1 and TRBJ2-7): KAGVTQTPRYLIKTRGQQVTLSCSPISGHRSVSWYQQTPGQGLQFLFEYFSETQRNKGNFPGRFSGRQFSNSRSEMNVSTLELGDSALYLCASSLTTGTSYEQYFGPGTRLTVT.

V is TRBV4-1 and J is TRBJ2-1; tentatively, D is TRBD2 (5 bases). Trimming stripped 1 base from V and 2 bases from J, with 12 bases between. CDR3 size: 16 residues. From germline, CDR1 is MGHRA and CDR2 YSYEKL. The CDR3 bases are TGCGCCAGCAGCCAAGTGATGGCGGGTGCCTACAATGAGCAGTTCTTC. Protein product: CASSQVMAGAYNEQFF.

The V call is TRBV5-1, the J call TRBJ2-5, with 13 bases identical to TRBD2. Trimming took 4 bases from V and 0 from J; bases not matched to a gene: 3. Germline CDR1 SGHRS, CDR2 YFSETQ. This CDR3 region has 16 residues. The CDR3 bases are TGCGCCAGCAGCCTGGGACTAGCGGGGTACCAAGAGACCCAGTACTTC. Amino acids: CASSLGLAGYQETQYF.

This chain connects TRBV5-1 to TRBJ2-3, with D perhaps matching TRBD2 (5 bases). CDR3 length: 14 amino acids. Trimming cost V 5 bases and J 4 bases, with 14 bases left between them. Germline V gene sequence: CDR1 SGHRS, CDR2 YFSETQ. CDR3 DNA: TGCGCCAGCAGTCCGCGGGCTCAAGCAGATACGCAGTATTTT. It is translated as CASSPRAQADTQYF.

This rearrangement joins TRBV27 to TRBJ1-5; weak D call: TRBD1 (6 bases). V was trimmed by 7 bases and J by 3 bases, leaving 10 bases between them. There are 13 residues in the CDR3. Germline CDR1 MNHEY, CDR2 SMNVEV (reference sequence). The DNA for the CDR3 is TGTGCCAGCAACCGGGACAACAATCAGCCCCAGCATTTT. This sequence encodes CASNRDNNQPQHF.

The V call is TRBV5-6, the J call TRBJ2-7; TRBD1 matches at 9 bases. This CDR3 region has 15 residues. The germline CDR1 and CDR2 sequences are SGHDT and YYEEEE. V shed 2 bases, J shed 5 bases, and the junction held 8 bases outside the gene matches. The CDR3 nucleotides read TGTGCCAGCAGCTTTTACGACAGGGGGAACCACGAGCAGTACTTC. Its translation: CASSFYDRGNHEQYF.

The chain couples TRBV9 to TRBJ1-3, with unresolved D. This CDR3 has 15 amino acids. V lost 3 bases and J 4 bases, leaving 14 bases between the germline ends. Germline assignment: CDR1 SGDLS and CDR2 YYNGEE. CDR3 protein: CASSAPGSTGNTIYF. The CDR3 nucleotides are TGTGCCAGCAGCGCCCCCGGAAGTACAGGAAACACCATATATTTT.

This chain joins TRBV30 and TRBJ1-2, with 9 positions matching TRBD1. The trim removed 0 bases at V and 1 base at J, leaving 3 bases unmatched. CDR3 length equals 15 residues. Germline V gene data show CDR1 as GTSNPN and CDR2 as SVGIG (reference sequence). CDR3 sequence reads: CAWSVPGQGNYGYTF. The CDR3 bases are TGTGCCTGGAGTGTACCGGGACAGGGTAACTATGGCTACACCTTC.

The rearrangement links TRBV9 to TRBJ2-2; the D gene is possibly TRBD1 (6 bases). There are 14 residues in the CDR3. In germline, CDR1 is SGDLS, CDR2 YYNGEE. V was clipped by 4 bases and J by 7 bases, with 14 bases between them. Here the CDR3 reads CASSTRTVSGELFF. The CDR3 DNA sequence: TGTGCCAGCAGCACCCGGACAGTGAGCGGGGAGCTGTTTTTT.

J is TRBJ1-4 and V is TRBV5-1, with a tentative D call TRBD1 (5 bases). This CDR3 has 14 residues. CDR1 and CDR2 from the germline V gene are SGHRS and YFSETQ. Trimming removed 0 bases at V and 8 bases at J, with 11 bases between. CDR3 residues: CASSLGGTKEKLFF. The CDR3 DNA sequence: TGCGCCAGCAGCTTGGGAGGGACCAAGGAAAAACTGTTTTTT.

The table lists this clone with a count of one. The chain combines TRBV18 with TRBJ2-1; 8 nucleotides line up with TRBD2. V was pared by 0 bases and J by 4 bases, with 5 bases of the junction left unmatched. Looked up from germline, CDR1 is KGHSH and CDR2 is LQKENI. The CDR3 is 16 residues long. The DNA of the CDR3 is TGTGCCAGCTCACCACCAAGCGGGGGTAAATACAATGAGCAGTTCTTC. Translated: CASSPPSGGKYNEQFF.

A single count supports this clone. The chain links TRBV6-6 to TRBJ1-1; a weak D match, TRBD1 (5 bases). Germline V gene data show CDR1 as MNHNY and CDR2 as SVGAGI (reference sequence). Trimming removed 8 bases from V and 5 bases from J, with 15 bases in between. The CDR3 runs to 13 residues. CDR3 coding DNA: TGTGCCAGCCGGAGGGGCGCGGAGACTGAAGCTTTCTTT. Protein product: CASRRGAETEAFF.

V is TRBV4-1 and J is TRBJ1-3, with D hard to call. V lost 5 bases to trimming and J lost 0 bases, with 11 bases between them. The CDR3 is 15 residues long. Germline CDR1 MGHRA, CDR2 YSYEKL. The CDR3 loop reads CASSIDSLSGNTIYF. The CDR3 nucleotides read TGCGCCAGCAGCATCGATTCCCTCTCTGGAAACACCATATATTTT.

V and J are TRBV28 and TRBJ1-2; 11 bases line up with TRBD1. The CDR3 runs to 16 residues. V was pared by 5 bases and J by 8 bases, with 13 bases of the junction left unmatched. CDR1 is MDHEN, CDR2 SYDVKM, per germline. The DNA of the CDR3 is TGTGCCAGCAGTCCGCCTCCGGGACAGGGGGTAAAGGGCTACACCTTC. Translation gives CASSPPPGQGVKGYTF.

V usage is TRBV4-3 and J usage is TRBJ1-1; D not certain. V lost 1 base and J 7 bases, leaving 13 bases between the germline ends. Germline assignment: CDR1 LGHNA and CDR2 YSLEER. The CDR3 spans 14 residues. The CDR3 DNA follows: TGCGCCAGCAGCCAAGCCACTTCCAAGGGTGAAGCTTTCTTT. Translating gives CASSQATSKGEAFF.

The genes are TRBV7-8 and TRBJ2-7; 7 nucleotides agree with TRBD1. J lost 5 bases, V lost 5 bases, and 12 bases had no gene match. The CDR3 is made up of 15 amino acids. Germline V gene data show CDR1 as SGHVS and CDR2 as FQNEAQ. The DNA of the CDR3 is TGTGCCAGCAGCCCCGGGACAGCCGACCGCCACGAGCAGTACTTC. It specifies CASSPGTADRHEQYF.

The chain recombines TRBV9 with TRBJ1-2; D unclear. The germline V gene encodes CDR1 SGDLS and CDR2 YYNGEE. CDR3 size: 14 residues. The V end was cut by 0 bases, the J end by 8 bases, with 14 bases between. The CDR3 protein is CASSVESGLGGYTF. CDR3 nucleotides: TGTGCCAGCAGCGTAGAAAGCGGTTTGGGAGGCTACACCTTC.

CDR3 amino acids: CASSRPGFEAFF. The CDR3 coding sequence is TGTGCCAGCAGCCGACCGGGATTCGAAGCTTTCTTT. The V gene is TRBV16, the J gene TRBJ1-1; D call uncertain. Germline V gives CDR1 KGHSY, CDR2 FQNENV. The CDR3 is made up of 12 amino acids. The ends were cut back, 4 bases at V and 8 bases at J, with 11 bases in the middle.

The V call is TRBV14, the J call TRBJ2-6; 9 bases fit TRBD1. CDR1 is SGHDN, CDR2 FVKESK, per germline. This CDR3 spans 19 amino acids. With V trimmed by 3 bases and J by 2 bases, 11 bases remained unmatched. This chain's CDR3 is CASSHYSGTGLTGANVLTF. The CDR3 coding sequence is TGTGCCAGCAGCCATTACTCGGGGACAGGGTTAACTGGGGCCAACGTCCTGACTTTC.

The chain combines TRBV18 with TRBJ2-7; D is unclear. CDR1 and CDR2 from the germline V gene are KGHSH and LQKENI. This CDR3 is 12 amino acids long. V was trimmed by 3 bases and J by 7 bases, leaving 10 bases between them. CDR3 loop: CASSPSSDEQYF. Here the CDR3 DNA reads TGTGCCAGCTCACCCTCGAGTGATGAGCAGTACTTC. The full variable domain, its missing parts supplied by reference TRBV18 and TRBJ2-7, is NAGVMQNPRHLVRRRGQEARLRCSPMKGHSHVYWYRQLPEEGLKFMVYLQKENIIDESGMPKERFSAEFPKEGPSILRIQQVVRGDSAAYFCASSPSSDEQYFGPGTRLTVT.

The CDR3 region is CASSHPSGTGDSPLHF. CDR3 DNA sequence: TGCGCCAGCAGCCACCCATCCGGGACAGGGGATTCACCCCTCCACTTT. This chain links TRBV4-1 with TRBJ1-6; TRBD1 matches at 10 bases. V gave up 3 bases and J gave up 8 bases; unmatched junction bases: 7. Germline CDR1 MGHRA, CDR2 YSYEKL. The CDR3 contains 16 residues.

V and J are TRBV5-4 and TRBJ1-1; 7 bases agree with TRBD1. V shed 5 bases, J shed 3 bases, and the junction held 10 bases outside the gene matches. Germline CDR1 reads SGHNT; CDR2 reads YYREEE (reference sequence). The CDR3 spans 15 residues. This CDR3 is CASSSKTGADTEAFF. The DNA for the CDR3 is TGTGCCAGCAGTTCAAAAACAGGGGCGGACACTGAAGCTTTCTTT. Supplemented by reference TRBV5-4 and TRBJ1-1, the full variable domain reads ETGVTQSPTHLIKTRGQQVTLRCSSQSGHNTVSWYQQALGQGPQFIFQYYREEENGRGNFPPRFSGLQFPNYSSELNVNALELDDSALYLCASSSKTGADTEAFFGQGTRLTVV.

The chain has TRBV18 and TRBJ2-7, with 10 nucleotides matching TRBD2. This CDR3 has 16 residues. V lost 6 bases, J lost 5 bases, and 13 bases stayed unmatched. Germline CDR1 and CDR2: KGHSH and LQKENI. CDR3: CASSSGLAGVYNEQYF. CDR3 DNA: TGTGCCAGCTCCTCCGGGCTAGCGGGAGTCTACAACGAGCAGTACTTC.

The rearrangement uses TRBV9 and TRBJ2-3; no firm D call. This CDR3 has 12 amino acids. Germline values: CDR1 SGDLS, CDR2 YYNGEE. Trimming removed 3 bases at V and 7 bases at J, with 9 bases between. The CDR3, as DNA: TGTGCCAGCAGCGCAAGTGAATATACGCAGTATTTT. This gives the protein CASSASEYTQYF.

The chain couples TRBV7-8 to TRBJ1-1; D might be TRBD1 (5 bases). In germline, CDR1 is SGHVS, CDR2 FQNEAQ. The CDR3 contains 13 residues. V was trimmed by 5 bases and J by 11 bases, leaving 18 bases between them. In nucleotides, the CDR3 is TGTGCCAGCAGCGAGGGACTAAGGGTGAGTGCTTTCTTT. Protein product: CASSEGLRVSAFF.

The rearrangement uses TRBV18 and TRBJ2-7, with D hard to call. The ends were cut back, 5 bases at V and 3 bases at J, with 14 bases in the middle. Germline CDR1 reads KGHSH; CDR2 reads LQKENI. CDR3 length: 14 residues. CDR3: CASSSFLGFYEQYF. CDR3 nucleotides: TGTGCCAGCTCATCATTCCTAGGGTTCTACGAGCAGTACTTC.

This chain's CDR3 is CATSRDPGEQQYF. The DNA of the CDR3 is TGTGCCACCAGCAGAGATCCCGGGGAGCAGCAGTACTTC. J is TRBJ2-7 and V is TRBV15, with D possibly being TRBD2 (5 bases). There are 13 residues in the CDR3. Germline V gene sequence: CDR1 LNHNV, CDR2 YYDKDF (reference sequence). V shed 0 bases and J shed 8 bases, with 11 bases lying between them.